This TCR beta chain was obtained from a study of blood T cell repertoires in COVID-19. Whole-study context: Sites in the United States, Italy and Spain provided acute and convalescent COVID-19 samples. Sources were T cells, B-cell-depleted T cells, or PBMCs; the material itself was cDNA or gDNA.

This CDR3 spans 10 amino acids. The ends were cut back, 2 bases at V and 8 bases at J, with 3 bases in the middle. The germline CDR1 and CDR2 sequences are SNHLY and FYNNEI. In the original workflow: Reference gene primer amplification yielded estimated nucleated cell counts. The assay was immunoSEQ multiplex PCR, and TCRdb's table has in-frame clones only and misses some. V and J calls and clone size are copied from that table; D and trimming were computed from the DNA. The table records about 180,000 clones, around 80% of them present only once. Those enrolled in Seattle joined during active infection and were followed longitudinally afterward.

The chain combines TRBV2 with TRBJ1-1; D gene unclear. This receptor was obtained from a woman older than 75 with COVID-19, enrolled during active disease. The source material was peripheral blood. The CDR3 sequence is CASSELEAFF. The CDR3 coding sequence is TGTGCCAGCAGTGAACTCGAAGCTTTCTTT.